Here is one TCR beta chain with its context. This sample is drawn from a study of T cells in Graves' hyperthyroidism and ophthalmopathy. Using RNA transcripts as the source, TCR beta CDR3 regions were amplified. An initial round of RT-PCR targeting the TCR CDR3 relied on the HTBI primer set. Via MiXCR, TCRdb re-called the multiplex PCR reads, giving one row per CDR3 protein. The sample includes around 690,000 distinct CDR3 sequences, less than 25% of them seen just once. Sequenced: blood. This TCR came from a man aged 30 to 39 with Graves' ophthalmopathy.

The CDR3 region is CASSPERAQPQHF. The CDR3 DNA reads TGTGCCAGCAGCCCCGAAAGAGCTCAGCCCCAGCATTTT. This chain links TRBV5-4 with TRBJ1-5; D ambiguous. This CDR3 has 13 amino acids. Germline-derived CDR1 and CDR2 are SGHNT and YYREEE (reference sequence). V was cut by 4 bases and J by 6 bases, with 11 bases left in between.